Here is one T cell receptor (beta chain) with its context. No antigen is known for it. No base-level quality is on record; no much larger clone is a single base apart. The record originates from a study of human T cells and chemical hapten exposure (dated by TCRdb to the early 2020s). A note on the overall study: For sensitization, 2% DPC in acetone was applied to a roughly 2 cm by roughly 2 cm area of upper inner arm skin. Throughout the study period of 20 to 30 weeks, patients also received therapeutic DPC doses to the scalp every week. Patch testing on the upper back used Finn chambers containing 0.01% DPC, with scoring done after 6 days according to International Contact Dermatitis Research Group standards. The patient cohort, mostly female, included alopecia areata with under or over 50% scalp involvement, alopecia totalis and alopecia universalis. Libraries were pooled for sequencing, and per-sample TCR yields varied mainly because of small differences in library volumes within the pool. In alopecia patients, the study followed how the peripheral blood TCR repertoire changed in vivo over primary and secondary sensitization to diphenylcyclopropenone (DPC), a hapten. Patient blood was sampled pre-sensitization (week 0) and at 2, 6 and about 24 weeks after DPC sensitization. Blood for TCR sequencing was provided by twenty-nine alopecia patients at one to four time points (pre-sensitization, 2, 6 and 24 weeks). Broader findings and caveats from the paper: No change with DPC sensitization was found in the number of TCRs above 1 in 1000 frequency, and no evidence of global repertoire structure alterations was found. Patch test score correlated positively with the number of PT1 expanded TCRs, reaching significance at thresholds 8, 16 and 32 but not at 4. All patients had alopecia, a presumed autoimmune disease, so their immune response might differ from that of healthy individuals. Compared with pre-sensitization or healthy control sets, expanded TCRs formed significantly more large CDR3 similarity clusters, which is consistent with antigen-driven responses. Repeated subsampling changed both the strength of the expansion versus patch-test correlation and the threshold at which the correlation became significant.

Taken with the paper, the label for time point translates to: patch test 3, about 24 weeks after DPC sensitization. The treatment or condition label on this specimen signifies: therapeutic diphenylcyclopropenone sensitization with weekly scalp DPC. Blood at each patch-test visit was drawn before the patch test was applied. Patients were eligible if aged 18 to 70, diagnosed with alopecia and judged suitable for DPC therapy, and pregnant patients were excluded. Total RNA was extracted from unfractionated whole blood collected in Tempus Blood RNA tubes. Library prep was done by RACE. TCRdb lists the instrument as NextSeq 500. Library preparation attached unique molecular identifiers to individual cDNA molecules for quantitative, reproducible TCR counting. From each blood RNA sample, both TCR alpha and TCR beta chains were sequenced. In the authors' own workflow: The median number of TCRs per sample was roughly 94,000, ranging from roughly 20,000 to 700,000. V, J and CDR3 annotation of the TCR reads was carried out using the Decombinator software suite. To make PS versus PT1 abundance plots, every sample was subsampled to the same number of TCRs (28,000). Expanded TCRs were defined as absent before sensitization and observed at least eight times at the 2-week time point. The raw public reads went through TCRdb reprocessing: fastp at Q25, MiXCR clone calling, in-frame beta chains kept. Entries are consolidated by CDR3 protein sequence, retaining the most common genes and DNA. The V and J calls here are based on TCRdb, not the publication. The sample table contains around 150,000 distinct CDR3 sequences; only one count was recorded for 25% to 35% of them. The ten biggest clones cover around 2.3% of the sample.

The germline V gene gives CDR1 as MNHEY and CDR2 as SVGEGT. The junction shows trimming of 5 bases on V and 7 bases on J, and the gene matches do not reach 4 bases of it. Its CDR3 holds 14 amino acids, cysteine through phenylalanine. The CDR3 DNA has 42 bases and is translated from base 1. In this chain, TRBV6-2 or TRBV6-3 is recombined with TRBJ1-5; TRBD1 aligns with 11 central bases. Source: whole blood, taken in connection with sensitization to the hapten diphenylcyclopropenone (DPC). This sequence originates from a woman younger than 30 with alopecia areata. Some clones in this sample may be carry-over from other donors' samples. The CDR3 is CASSRTGGGQPQHF. The nucleotide sequence reads as follows: TGTGCCAGCAGTCGGACAGGGGGCGGGCAGCCCCAGCATTTT.